This T cell receptor (beta chain) comes out of a study of control samples from healthy donors and cancer patients. V dropped 5 bases and J dropped 4 bases, with 18 bases sitting between them. The CDR3 sequence is 16 residues long. Germline loops: CDR1 SGHAT, CDR2 FQNNGV. TCRdb's table, derived via immunoSEQ multiplex PCR, lists solely in-frame clones and lacks some. The sample consists of some 150,000 clones, under 95% of them appearing once. The receptor was derived from a man aged 35-49 years in good health. The chain carries TRBV11-2 and TRBJ2-1; either TRBD1 or TRBD2 may supply D (6 bases each). The source material was blood. CDR3 sequence: CASSNGLRGRYNEQFF. CDR3 in DNA: TGTGCCAGCAGCAACGGTCTACGGGGGCGGTACAATGAGCAGTTCTTC.